The 17 T cell receptor beta chains below come from one sample, sequenced in a study of tissue T cells after allogeneic stem cell transplantation. Time point indicated: mouse harvest day 14 after allogeneic transplant. Tail vein injection delivered 10^7 T-cell-depleted bone marrow cells and 10^6 splenic CD5+ T cells. Assay used: immunoSEQ multiplex PCR; TCRdb lists only in-frame clones, some missing. Here the sample spans about 9,000 clones, roughly a third being singletons. Material: skin. These receptors were collected from a female BALB/c mouse given C57BL/6 T cells with graft-versus-host disease after an allogeneic hematopoietic cell transplant.

This clone was seen a few times. Here the gene names and germline are mouse. The read ends 1 residue before the CDR3 terminus; that terminus is restored from the germline J gene. The rearrangement uses TRBV23 and TRBJ2-4; TRBD1 is taken as the D call from the table, unchecked against the DNA. In germline, CDR1 is KGHTA, CDR2 FQNQQP. The CDR3 has 13 residues. The CDR3 spells CSSSRDKQNTLYF. Incomplete CDR3 DNA: TGCTCCAGCAGCCGGGACAAACAAAACACCTTGTAC.

This clone qualifies as medium-sized (0.01 to 0.1%). Each gene name is a mouse one. The CDR3 goes on 1 residue after the read ends, and that part is filled in from the germline J gene. This chain uses TRBV26 with TRBJ2-7; D is perhaps TRBD1 (6 bases). This CDR3 comprises 13 residues. The V gene lost 4 bases and the J gene lost 4 bases, with 11 bases spanning the gap. Germline CDR1 reads KGHPV; CDR2 reads FQNQEV (reference sequence). CDR3 DNA, as far as it was read: TGTGCCAGCAGTCCTGGACAGATATATGAACAGTAC. Its protein product is CASSPGQIYEQY. The CDR3 reads in full as CASSPGQIYEQYF.

The table lists this clone with a count of one. Germline and genes: mouse. The read comes to an end 1 residue before the CDR3 does, leaving the germline J gene to fill in the end. V usage is TRBV12-1 and J usage is TRBJ2-1; D is unresolved. This CDR3 comprises 12 residues. Deletions cut 0 bases from V and 6 bases from J, with 5 bases between. Germline CDR1 is SGHSN and CDR2 is HYEKVE. The CDR3 protein is CASSLLGAEQFF. CDR3 bases read: TGTGCCAGCTCTCTCTTGGGTGCTGAGCAGTTC.

On this clone: Mouse names are used for the genes. The DNA ends 1 residue before the CDR3 does, and the rest of the CDR3 is filled in from the germline J gene. Other DNA sequences in this sample translate to the same CDR3. This chain links TRBV26 with TRBJ2-5; no clear D gene. V lost 3 bases and J lost 1, with 5 bases in between. The CDR3 contains 13 residues. Germline values: CDR1 KGHPV, CDR2 FQNQEV (reference sequence). CDR3 bases read: TGTGCCAGCAGTCTAGGACACCAAGACACCCAGTAC. Its protein product is CASSLGHQDTQY. The whole CDR3 reads CASSLGHQDTQYF.

This clone was recorded a few times. Germline and genes: mouse. The CDR3 end lies 1 residue beyond the end of the read and is filled in from the germline J gene. The chain uses TRBV26 and TRBJ2-1; TRBD1 aligns across 10 bases. Germline loops: CDR1 KGHPV, CDR2 FQNQEV (reference sequence). V was pared by 4 bases and J by 5 bases, with 5 bases of the junction left unmatched. The CDR3 consists of 15 residues. CDR3 bases read: TGTGCCAGCAGTCCCCCGGGACAGGGGAATGCTGAGCAGTTC. This gives the protein CASSPPGQGNAEQF. The CDR3, in full, reads CASSPPGQGNAEQFF.

This clone was observed a few times. Mouse germline and gene names are used. From the germline J gene comes the end of the CDR3, since the read stops 1 residue before it. The chain couples TRBV3 to TRBJ2-3; TRBD2 agrees at 7 bases. Germline V gene sequence: CDR1 SNHLY, CDR2 FYNGKV (reference sequence). The CDR3 covers 15 residues. V lost 5 bases to trimming and J lost 0 bases; unmatched junction nucleotides: 5. CDR3: CASSPRWGSAETLYF. CDR3 bases read: TGTGCCAGCAGCCCCCGCTGGGGGAGTGCAGAAACGCTGTAT.

By proportion, this clone is medium-sized (0.01 to 0.1%). Gene and germline names: mouse. Sequencing ends 1 residue short of the CDR3 end; the germline J gene provides the rest. The rearrangement links TRBV13-1 to TRBJ2-7; no reliable D call. The CDR3 has 10 amino acids. Germline CDR1 is NSHNY and CDR2 is SYGAGN. V lost 3 bases and J 5 bases, leaving 3 bases between the germline ends. The part of the CDR3 DNA that was read is TGTGCCAGCAGTGGCAATGAACAGTAC. This translates into CASSGNEQY. The entire CDR3 is CASSGNEQYF.

This clone was detected only a few times. Gene names are mouse gene names. The CDR3 end lies 1 residue beyond the end of the read and is filled in from the germline J gene. The chain uses TRBV1 and TRBJ2-3, with D unclear. V was shortened by 3 bases and J by 4 bases, with 5 bases between the two germline ends. There are 12 residues in the CDR3. Germline values: CDR1 NSQYPW, CDR2 LRSPGD (reference sequence). Partial CDR3 DNA: TGCACCTGCAGTGCCGGGCCAGAAACGCTGTAT. Its translation: CTCSAGPETLY. The full CDR3 sequence reads CTCSAGPETLYF.

Turning to this clone: The listed genes are named as in mouse. The read falls 1 residue short of the CDR3 end, and the missing part is taken from the germline J gene. This chain connects TRBV20 to TRBJ1-1; no definite D call. Trimming took off 1 base at V and 1 base at J, with 4 bases between the two ends. Germline values: CDR1 GFQATS, CDR2 STVNSAI. The CDR3 runs 12 residues. The CDR3 loop reads CGARGGNTEVFF. The CDR3 DNA, read in part, is TGTGGTGCTAGGGGGGGGAACACAGAAGTCTTC.

This clone is medium-sized. Gene names are the mouse ones. The sequenced fragment ends 1 residue before the CDR3 boundary, so the rest is inferred from the germline J gene. V and J are TRBV26 and TRBJ1-3; D ambiguous. V dropped 2 bases and J dropped 0 bases, with 5 bases sitting between them. CDR1 is KGHPV, CDR2 FQNQEV, per germline (reference sequence). The CDR3 length is 14 residues. The DNA read from the CDR3 is TGTGCCAGCAGTCTGCCGGATTCTGGAAATACGCTCTAT. Amino acids: CASSLPDSGNTLY. The whole CDR3 is CASSLPDSGNTLYF.

Of note for this clone: Gene names are mouse gene names. The read comes to an end 1 residue before the CDR3 does, leaving the germline J gene to fill in the end. V and J are TRBV26 and TRBJ2-5; TRBD1 might be the D (5 bases). The CDR3 is made up of 14 amino acids. Per the germline V gene, CDR1 is KGHPV and CDR2 is FQNQEV (reference sequence). V dropped 1 base and J dropped 8 bases, with 13 bases sitting between them. CDR3 bases read: TGTGCCAGCAGTCTGTTACAAATCCAGGGCACCCAGTAC. This codes for CASSLLQIQGTQY. The CDR3 in its entirety is CASSLLQIQGTQYF.

As concerns this clone: Mouse gene names apply. The CDR3 end lies 1 residue beyond the end of the read and is filled in from the germline J gene. This chain connects TRBV26 to TRBJ1-1; a possible D gene is TRBD1 (5 bases). CDR3 length: 13 amino acids. Between the trimmed V and J ends, which lost 7 bases and 3 bases, there was a span of 12 bases. The germline CDR1 and CDR2 sequences are KGHPV and FQNQEV (reference sequence). The CDR3 here is CASTRDWDTEVFF. The DNA read from the CDR3 is TGTGCCAGCACCCGGGACTGGGACACAGAAGTCTTC.

There are a few counts of this clone. Germline and genes here are mouse. Read data end 1 residue before the CDR3 end; the end is taken from the germline J gene. The rearrangement uses TRBV5 and TRBJ1-4, with 8 bases aligning to TRBD1. With 4 bases clipped from V and 3 bases from J, the junction kept 1 base outside the gene matches. CDR1 is LGHNA and CDR2 is YNLKQL in the germline V gene (reference sequence). CDR3 length: 14 amino acids. The CDR3 loop reads CASSRGQANERLFF. The DNA read from the CDR3 is TGTGCCAGCAGCCGGGGACAGGCCAACGAAAGATTATTT.

In regard to this clone: Gene names are mouse gene names. Read coverage stops 1 residue before the CDR3 terminus; the germline J gene supplies the remainder. The J gene is TRBJ1-6, the V gene TRBV14, with 9 bases that match TRBD1. TRBJ1-6 is labeled an ORF, and its function is uncertain. The V gene's germline CDR1 is SGHDT and CDR2 FRDEAV. Trimming at V came to 4 bases and at J to 7 bases, leaving 3 bases not matched to a gene. The CDR3 is 14 amino acids. The sequenced part of the CDR3 DNA is TGTGCCAGCAGTCACAGGGGGCGGAATTCGCCCCTCTAC. Amino acids: CASSHRGRNSPLY. The entire CDR3 is CASSHRGRNSPLYF.

This clone is termed medium-sized. Germline and genes: mouse. With the read ending 1 residue before the CDR3 end, the germline J gene is used to fill in that end. V is TRBV16 and J is TRBJ1-1, with no clear D. CDR3 length: 13 residues. Looked up from germline, CDR1 is SGHSA and CDR2 is FRNQAP. V shed 2 bases and J shed 1 base, with 5 bases lying between them. The CDR3 sequence: CASSLTVNTEVFF. The covered CDR3 bases are TGTGCAAGCAGCTTAACAGTAAACACAGAAGTCTTC.

By its share, this clone is medium-sized (0.01 to 0.1%). The listed genes are named as in mouse. The CDR3 end is not reached by the read, which stops 1 residue before it; the germline J gene fills it in. The V call is TRBV26, the J call TRBJ1-1, with a tentative D call TRBD1 (5 bases). There are 14 residues in the CDR3. V lost 2 bases, J lost 0 bases, and 7 bases lay in between. Germline assignment: CDR1 KGHPV and CDR2 FQNQEV (reference sequence). The CDR3 region is CASSLRRANTEVFF. CDR3 DNA, as far as it was read: TGTGCCAGCAGTCTGCGCAGGGCAAACACAGAAGTCTTC.

Comment on this clone: The germline and genes are mouse ones. The read is 1 residue too short to cover the CDR3 end, so that end is filled in from the germline J gene. V is TRBV16 and J is TRBJ1-1, with 7 bases that match TRBD1. Germline loops: CDR1 SGHSA, CDR2 FRNQAP. The CDR3 runs to 15 residues. V trimming: 3 bases; J trimming: 0 bases; junction bases outside the gene matches: 4. The covered CDR3 bases are TGTGCAAGCAGCTTCAGACAGGGTGCAAACACAGAAGTCTTC. It specifies CASSFRQGANTEVF. The full CDR3 is CASSFRQGANTEVFF.